One and the same sample provided the 7 T cell receptor beta chains below, sequenced in a study of technical replicates of blood from a handful of donors. Libraries were prepared by immunoSEQ multiplex PCR; TCRdb keeps only in-frame clonotypes and omits some of them. The sample contains more than 65,000 clones, around 90% of which appear only once. The specimen was T cells isolated from PBMCs. The receptors shown here come from a human donor in good health.

V and J are TRBV4-3 and TRBJ2-3, with 14 bases that match TRBD2. With 4 bases clipped from V and 0 bases from J, the junction kept 6 bases outside the gene matches. In germline, CDR1 is LGHNA, CDR2 YSLEER. The CDR3 is 18 residues long. The CDR3 nucleotides are TGCGCCAGCAGCCGAGGGACTAGCGGGAGCCTTAGCACAGATACGCAGTATTTT. The encoded protein is CASSRGTSGSLSTDTQYF.

The genes are TRBV5-1 and TRBJ2-2; D is possibly TRBD2 (5 bases). In germline, CDR1 is SGHRS, CDR2 YFSETQ. The length of the CDR3 is 15 residues. The ends were cut back, 0 bases at V and 6 bases at J, with 12 bases in the middle. In DNA, the CDR3 is TGCGCCAGCAGCTTGGGGACTTCTGGCGCCGGGGAGCTGTTTTTT. This codes for CASSLGTSGAGELFF.

V is TRBV14 and J is TRBJ2-4; TRBD2 might be the D (6 bases). This CDR3 contains 12 residues. The germline V gene has CDR1 SGHDN and CDR2 FVKESK. Trimming removed 1 base at V and 10 bases at J, with 8 bases between. The DNA for the CDR3 is TGTGCCAGCAGCCAAGGCGGGGATATTCAGTACTTC. The encoded protein is CASSQGGDIQYF. Variable domain in full (rest from reference TRBV14 and TRBJ2-4): EAGVTQFPSHSVIEKGQTVTLRCDPISGHDNLYWYRRVMGKEIKFLLHFVKESKQDESGMPNNRFLAERTGGTYSTLKVQPAELEDSGVYFCASSQGGDIQYFGAGTRLSVL.

V usage is TRBV19 and J usage is TRBJ2-7, with TRBD1 matching over 8 bases. Germline lookup yields CDR1 LNHDA and CDR2 SQIVND (reference sequence). The CDR3 covers 16 residues. V shed 3 bases and J 1 base; nucleotides not matched to a gene: 8. The CDR3 sequence is CASSIASRDRSYEQYF. As DNA, the CDR3 is TGTGCCAGTAGTATCGCAAGCCGGGACAGGTCCTACGAGCAGTACTTC. Variable domain in full (rest from reference TRBV19 and TRBJ2-7): DGGITQSPKYLFRKEGQNVTLSCEQNLNHDAMYWYRQDPGQGLRLIYYSQIVNDFQKGDIAEGYSVSREKKESFPLTVTSAQKNPTAFYLCASSIASRDRSYEQYFGPGTRLTVT.

The CDR3 DNA is TGTGCCAGCAGGTTGCGGGAGAACCCCTACGAGCAGTACTTC. Protein sequence: CASRLRENPYEQYF. V usage is TRBV6-5 and J usage is TRBJ2-7; 7 bases agree with TRBD2. This CDR3 comprises 14 residues. The V segment lost 6 bases and the J segment 2 bases; nucleotides outside the gene matches: 7. Germline V gene sequence: CDR1 MNHEY, CDR2 SVGAGI.

The V and J genes are TRBV29-1 and TRBJ2-4; a weak D match, TRBD1 (6 bases). The CDR3 loop spans 12 amino acids. Germline CDR1 is SQVTM and CDR2 is ANQGSEA. Trimming removed 4 bases at V and 8 bases at J, with 12 bases between. The CDR3 region is CSVAREGDIQYF. In DNA, the CDR3 is TGCAGCGTTGCGCGTGAGGGGGACATTCAGTACTTC.

The J gene is TRBJ1-1, the V gene TRBV19, with 7 bases aligning to TRBD1. Germline values: CDR1 LNHDA, CDR2 SQIVND (reference sequence). V was clipped by 1 base and J by 0 bases; unmatched bases: 5. This CDR3 region has 16 residues. For the CDR3, the DNA is TGTGCCAGTAGTATAGCCTCGGGACAGCTGAACACTGAAGCTTTCTTT. It translates to CASSIASGQLNTEAFF.